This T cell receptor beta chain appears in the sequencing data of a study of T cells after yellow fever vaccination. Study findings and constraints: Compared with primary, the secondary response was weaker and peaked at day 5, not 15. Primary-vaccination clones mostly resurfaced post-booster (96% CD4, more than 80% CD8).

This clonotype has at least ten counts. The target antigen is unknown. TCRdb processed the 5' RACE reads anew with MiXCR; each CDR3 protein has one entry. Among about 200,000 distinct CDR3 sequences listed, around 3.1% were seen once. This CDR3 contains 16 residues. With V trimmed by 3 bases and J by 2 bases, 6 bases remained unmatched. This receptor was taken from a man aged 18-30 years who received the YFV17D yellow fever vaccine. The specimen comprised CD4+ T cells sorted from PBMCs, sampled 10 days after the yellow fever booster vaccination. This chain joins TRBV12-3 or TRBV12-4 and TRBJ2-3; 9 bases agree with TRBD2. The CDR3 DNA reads TGTGCCAGCAGTTTCCGGCGGGGGGGCTCCACAGATACGCAGTATTTT. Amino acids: CASSFRRGGSTDTQYF.